This entry concerns a single T cell receptor (beta chain). V trimming: 1 base; J trimming: 5 bases; junction bases outside the gene matches: 7. Per germline, CDR1 LGHDT and CDR2 YNNKEL (reference sequence). The CDR3 runs 15 residues. The sample is drawn from a study of spatial heterogeneity in lung cancer. TCRdb re-derived calls from the 5' RACE reads in MiXCR, one entry per CDR3 protein. The sample contains 110,000 or so distinct CDR3 sequences, 10% to 11% of which appear only once. The sample's time point: blood at routine non-recurrence follow-up after resection. Frozen PBMC, nontumor lung or tumor provided whole RNA, which was sequenced unsorted.

The genes are TRBV3-1 and TRBJ1-2; TRBD1 matches at 7 bases. The TCR originated in a female donor with early-stage non-small cell lung cancer. The specimen comprised PBMCs, sampled at follow-up. The CDR3 region has the DNA TGTGCCAGCAGCCAAGTAAGTGGGACAGAGTATGGCTACACCTTC. It translates to CASSQVSGTEYGYTF. The full variable domain, its missing parts supplied by reference TRBV3-1 and TRBJ1-2, is DTAVSQTPKYLVTQMGNDKSIKCEQNLGHDTMYWYKQDSKKFLKIMFSYNNKELIINETVPNRFSPKSPDKAHLNLHINSLELGDSAVYFCASSQVSGTEYGYTFGSGTRLTVV.